The sequence of this TCR beta chain was determined in a study of T-cell reconstitution after alpha-beta-depleted transplantation in children. Points from the study as a whole: Most T-cell counts and diversity one year after the transplant came from T cells that were newly produced. Expanded clones from the graft, numbering several hundred, reportedly supplied alpha-beta T cells about two months after transplant.

This clonotype was recorded a few times. Its antigen is as yet unknown. It was with unique molecular identifiers that the TCRbeta library was prepared. Via MiXCR, TCRdb re-called the PCR reads, giving one row per CDR3 protein. The sample has about 420,000 distinct CDR3 sequences; about 17% are singletons. The origin of this receptor is a boy less than two years old who had a stem cell transplant for Wiskott-Aldrich syndrome, so the T cells may come from the graft donor. Sequenced here: PBMCs, mostly from graft donor cells, sampled 360 days after TCRalphabeta/CD19-depleted stem cell transplant.

DNA for the CDR3: TGTGCCACCAGTGATTTGAACAATGGGCTAACCCAGTACTTC. Protein product: CATSDLNNGLTQYF. This chain links TRBV24-1 with TRBJ2-5; the D is unclear. V lost 0 bases to trimming and J lost 8 bases, with 12 bases between them. The CDR3 is made up of 14 amino acids. Germline V gene sequence: CDR1 KGHDR, CDR2 SFDVKD.